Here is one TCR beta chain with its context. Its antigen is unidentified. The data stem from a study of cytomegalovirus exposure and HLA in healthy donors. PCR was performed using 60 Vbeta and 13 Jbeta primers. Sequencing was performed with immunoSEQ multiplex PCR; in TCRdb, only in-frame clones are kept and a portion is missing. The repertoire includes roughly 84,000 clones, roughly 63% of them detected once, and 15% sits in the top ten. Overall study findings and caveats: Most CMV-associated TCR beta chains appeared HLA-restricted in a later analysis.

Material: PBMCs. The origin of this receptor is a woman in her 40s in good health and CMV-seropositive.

The CDR3 sequence: CASSQPTHGQRTYEQYF. CDR3 bases: TGCGCCAGCAGCCAACCCACTCACGGACAGCGGACCTACGAGCAGTACTTC. The chain uses TRBV4-1 and TRBJ2-7; tentative D call: TRBD1 (6 bases). V was clipped by 2 bases and J by 2 bases, with 19 bases between them. This CDR3 is 17 amino acids long. The V gene's germline CDR1 is MGHRA and CDR2 YSYEKL.